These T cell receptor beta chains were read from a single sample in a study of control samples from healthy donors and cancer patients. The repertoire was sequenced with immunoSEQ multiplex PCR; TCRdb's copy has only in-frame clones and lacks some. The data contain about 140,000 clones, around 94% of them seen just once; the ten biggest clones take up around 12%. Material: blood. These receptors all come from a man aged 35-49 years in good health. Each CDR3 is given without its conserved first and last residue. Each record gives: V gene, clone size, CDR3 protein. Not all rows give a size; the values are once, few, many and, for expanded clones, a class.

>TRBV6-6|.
ASSYSQVINEKLF
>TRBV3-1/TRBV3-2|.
ASSHGYTEAF
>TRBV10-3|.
AISEGVRTYEQY
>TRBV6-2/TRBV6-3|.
ASSCPPCSYNEQF
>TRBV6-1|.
ASSERGDGNTIY
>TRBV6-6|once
ASSLGTLRYEQY
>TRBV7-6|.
ASRSGLAGGLDTQY
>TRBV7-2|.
ASSTALGQGIQTQY
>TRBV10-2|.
ASSESGGSGNTIY
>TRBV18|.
ASSPQRTREAF
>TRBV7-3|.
ASSFGTSGKIPYEQY
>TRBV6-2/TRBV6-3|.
ASSSHLTVFRGENTGELF